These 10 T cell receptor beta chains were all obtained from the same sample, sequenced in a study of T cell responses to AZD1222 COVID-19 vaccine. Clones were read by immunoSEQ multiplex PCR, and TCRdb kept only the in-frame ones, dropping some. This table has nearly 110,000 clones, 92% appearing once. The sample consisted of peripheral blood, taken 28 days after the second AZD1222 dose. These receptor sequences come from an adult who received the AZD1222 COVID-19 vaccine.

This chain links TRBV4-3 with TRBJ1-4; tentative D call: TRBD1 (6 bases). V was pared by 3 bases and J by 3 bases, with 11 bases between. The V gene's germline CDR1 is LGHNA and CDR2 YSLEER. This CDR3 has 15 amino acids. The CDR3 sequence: CASSQGPGANEKLFF. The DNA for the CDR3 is TGCGCCAGCAGCCAGGGGCCAGGGGCTAATGAAAAACTGTTTTTT.

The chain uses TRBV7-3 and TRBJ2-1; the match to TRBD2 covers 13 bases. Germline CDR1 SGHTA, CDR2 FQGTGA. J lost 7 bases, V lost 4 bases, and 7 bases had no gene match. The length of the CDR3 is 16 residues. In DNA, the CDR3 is TGTGCCAGCAGCTCCCAACTAGCGGGAGGGTTAAATGAGCAGTTCTTC. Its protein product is CASSSQLAGGLNEQFF.

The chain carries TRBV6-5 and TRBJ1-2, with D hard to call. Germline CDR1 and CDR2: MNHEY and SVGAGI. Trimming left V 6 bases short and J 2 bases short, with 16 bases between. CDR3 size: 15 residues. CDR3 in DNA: TGTGCCAGCAGCCTAGACGGAAGGAACAACTATGGCTACACCTTC. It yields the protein CASSLDGRNNYGYTF.

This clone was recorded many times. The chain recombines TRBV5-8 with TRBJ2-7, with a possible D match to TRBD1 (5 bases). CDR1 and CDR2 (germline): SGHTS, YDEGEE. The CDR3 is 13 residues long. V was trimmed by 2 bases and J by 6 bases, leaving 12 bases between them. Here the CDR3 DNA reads TGTGCCAGCAGCTTAGGGCAGGGAAGCGAGCAGTACTTC. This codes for CASSLGQGSEQYF. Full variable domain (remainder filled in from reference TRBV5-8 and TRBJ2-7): EAGVTQSPTHLIKTRGQQATLRCSPISGHTSVYWYQQALGLGLQFLLWYDEGEERNRGNFPPRFSGRQFPNYSSELNVNALELEDSALYLCASSLGQGSEQYFGPGTRLTVT.

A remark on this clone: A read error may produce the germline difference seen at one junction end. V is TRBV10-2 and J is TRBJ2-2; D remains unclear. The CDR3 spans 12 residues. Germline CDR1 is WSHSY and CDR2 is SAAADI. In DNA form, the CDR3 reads TGCGCCAGCAGGGAGTCCACCGGGGAGCTGTTTTTT. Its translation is CASRESTGELFF.

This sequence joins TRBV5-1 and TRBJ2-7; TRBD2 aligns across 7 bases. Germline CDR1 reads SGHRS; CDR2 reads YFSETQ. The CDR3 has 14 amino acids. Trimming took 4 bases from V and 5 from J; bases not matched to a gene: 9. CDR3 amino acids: CASSVRPRGDEQYF. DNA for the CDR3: TGCGCCAGCAGCGTCAGACCCCGGGGGGACGAGCAGTACTTC. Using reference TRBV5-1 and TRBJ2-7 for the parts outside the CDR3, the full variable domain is KAGVTQTPRYLIKTRGQQVTLSCSPISGHRSVSWYQQTPGQGLQFLFEYFSETQRNKGNFPGRFSGRQFSNSRSEMNVSTLELGDSALYLCASSVRPRGDEQYFGPGTRLTVT.

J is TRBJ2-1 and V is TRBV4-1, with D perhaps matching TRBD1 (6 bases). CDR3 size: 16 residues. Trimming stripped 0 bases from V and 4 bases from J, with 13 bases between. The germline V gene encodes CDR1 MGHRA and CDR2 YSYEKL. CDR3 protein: CASSQDMYRVYNEQFF. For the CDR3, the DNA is TGCGCCAGCAGCCAAGATATGTACAGGGTGTACAATGAGCAGTTCTTC.

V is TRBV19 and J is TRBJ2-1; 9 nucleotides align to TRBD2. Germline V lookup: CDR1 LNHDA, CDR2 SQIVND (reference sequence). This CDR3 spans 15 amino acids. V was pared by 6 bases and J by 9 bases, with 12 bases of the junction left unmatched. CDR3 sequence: CASSHTPSGRSEQFF. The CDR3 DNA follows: TGTGCCAGTAGCCATACCCCCAGCGGGAGGAGTGAGCAGTTCTTC. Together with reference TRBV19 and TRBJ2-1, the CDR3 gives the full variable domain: DGGITQSPKYLFRKEGQNVTLSCEQNLNHDAMYWYRQDPGQGLRLIYYSQIVNDFQKGDIAEGYSVSREKKESFPLTVTSAQKNPTAFYLCASSHTPSGRSEQFFGPGTRLTVL.

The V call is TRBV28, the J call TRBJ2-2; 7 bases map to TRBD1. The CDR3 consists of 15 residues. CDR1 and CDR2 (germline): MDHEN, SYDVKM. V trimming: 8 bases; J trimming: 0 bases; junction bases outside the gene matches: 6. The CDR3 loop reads CASQKGGPNTGELFF. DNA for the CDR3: TGTGCCAGCCAGAAAGGGGGCCCGAACACCGGGGAGCTGTTTTTT.

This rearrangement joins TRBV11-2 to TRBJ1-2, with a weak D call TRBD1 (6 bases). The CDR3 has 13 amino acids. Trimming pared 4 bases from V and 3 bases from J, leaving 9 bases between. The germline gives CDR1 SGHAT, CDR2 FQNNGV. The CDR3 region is CASSSRGYYGYTF. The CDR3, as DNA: TGTGCCAGCAGCTCGAGGGGGTACTATGGCTACACCTTC.